Each of the 9 T cell receptor beta chains below was sequenced from the same sample in a study of cytomegalovirus exposure and HLA in healthy donors. This PCR relied on a set of 60 Vbeta primers and 13 Jbeta primers. The protocol was immunoSEQ multiplex PCR, while the TCRdb copy is restricted to in-frame clones and leaves out a portion. Among around 83,000 clones listed, around four fifths were seen once. What was sequenced was PBMCs. These receptors came from a male donor in good health and CMV-seropositive.

This clone was observed once. The CDR3 here is CASSRTDRGYGYTF. Written as DNA, the CDR3 is TGTGCCAGCAGCCGGACCGACAGGGGCTATGGCTACACCTTC. This chain links TRBV7-6 with TRBJ1-2, with 8 positions matching TRBD1. V was pared by 5 bases and J by 4 bases, with 6 bases of the junction left unmatched. CDR1 and CDR2 from the germline V gene are SGHVS and FNYEAQ. The CDR3 contains 14 residues.

The chain couples TRBV29-1 to TRBJ2-5, with a possible D match to TRBD2 (6 bases). Germline V gene lookup returns CDR1 SQVTM and CDR2 ANQGSEA. The V gene lost 5 bases and the J gene lost 1 base, with 11 bases spanning the gap. This CDR3 region has 13 residues. As DNA, the CDR3 is TGCAGCGTTCGCAGGACTATCCAAGAGACCCAGTACTTC. Translated, it gives CSVRRTIQETQYF.

The V and J genes are TRBV19 and TRBJ1-1, with 10 bases matching TRBD1. The CDR3 length is 19 residues. CDR1 is LNHDA and CDR2 is SQIVND in the germline V gene (reference sequence). J lost 1 base, V lost 6 bases, and 17 bases had no gene match. The CDR3 is CASSHLLDRGRMKNTEAFF. CDR3 nucleotides: TGTGCCAGTAGCCACCTCCTTGACAGGGGGCGAATGAAGAACACTGAAGCTTTCTTT.

The chain uses TRBV9 and TRBJ2-2; 7 bases line up with TRBD1. This CDR3 is 14 amino acids long. Trimming removed 0 bases from V and 7 bases from J; junction bases left unmatched: 3. Germline V gene data show CDR1 as SGDLS and CDR2 as YYNGEE. The CDR3 region is CASSVATGVGELFF. CDR3 DNA sequence: TGTGCCAGCAGCGTAGCAACAGGGGTCGGGGAGCTGTTTTTT.

CDR3 region: CASSQDWVRGNEQFF. CDR3 in DNA: TGTGCCAGCAGCCAAGATTGGGTAAGGGGGAATGAGCAGTTCTTC. This sequence joins TRBV14 and TRBJ2-1; TRBD1 is a possible D gene (6 bases). CDR3 length: 15 residues. Germline loops: CDR1 SGHDN, CDR2 FVKESK. V was trimmed by 0 bases and J by 7 bases, leaving 13 bases between them.

This clone has only a few counts. The rearrangement links TRBV5-1 to TRBJ2-7; D call uncertain. Deletions cut 2 bases from V and 0 bases from J, with 9 bases between. There are 14 residues in the CDR3. Germline CDR1 reads SGHRS; CDR2 reads YFSETQ. CDR3 loop: CASSFTASSYEQYF. The CDR3 coding sequence is TGCGCCAGCAGCTTTACAGCCAGCTCCTACGAGCAGTACTTC.

This clone has more than one count but fewer than ten. The rearrangement uses TRBV27 and TRBJ2-7, with D possibly TRBD1 on 5 matching bases. The V gene's germline CDR1 is MNHEY and CDR2 SMNVEV (reference sequence). V lost 5 bases to trimming and J lost 2 bases, with 10 bases between them. The CDR3 is made up of 13 amino acids. The DNA of the CDR3 is TGTGCCAGCAGTCCGACAGCCGCCTACGAGCAGTACTTC. Protein product: CASSPTAAYEQYF.

The chain carries TRBV7-8 and TRBJ1-3; weak D call: TRBD1 (5 bases). The CDR3 sequence is 16 residues long. Germline V gene sequence: CDR1 SGHVS, CDR2 FQNEAQ. Trimming took 3 bases from V and 1 from J, leaving 13 bases between them. The CDR3 DNA follows: TGTGCCAGCAGCTTTTCAGGGATGCTTTCTGGAAACACCATATATTTT. Translating gives CASSFSGMLSGNTIYF.

The J gene is TRBJ2-7, the V gene TRBV19; unclear D gene. The CDR3 covers 12 residues. Germline-derived CDR1 and CDR2 are LNHDA and SQIVND (reference sequence). The V gene lost 4 bases and the J gene lost 1 base, with 5 bases spanning the gap. The CDR3 protein is CASSTGSYEQYF. CDR3 in DNA: TGTGCCAGTAGTACCGGTTCCTACGAGCAGTACTTC.